The clone carrying this TCR beta chain was seen repeatedly, ten times or more. Its antigen is unidentified. The source of the sample is a study of CD8 T cells in ankylosing spondylitis. The study's findings and limits: In ankylosing spondylitis blood, a motif of roughly 8 highly homologous TCR beta variants appeared characteristic. Previously reported in reactive arthritis synovial fluid and blood were some of the motif variants.

V was clipped by 6 bases and J by 7 bases, with 9 bases between them. There are 12 residues in the CDR3. Researchers built TCR beta libraries using quantitative 5'-RACE with molecular barcodes. TCRdb re-called the 5' RACE reads through MiXCR, storing one row per CDR3 protein. Here the sample spans about 220,000 distinct CDR3 sequences, about 6.7% being singletons. Specimen: blood, either unsorted or a sorted T cell fraction (not recorded which). This TCR derives from a male donor with ankylosing spondylitis. The chain employs TRBV12-3 or TRBV12-4 and TRBJ2-2, with D unclear. CDR3 in DNA: TGTGCCAGCAGCCTCACGGTCGGGGAGCTGTTTTTT. Protein product: CASSLTVGELFF.